This T cell receptor (beta chain) derives from a study of blood T cell repertoires in COVID-19. In the study's own analysis: Amplification of reference gene primers provided the estimated nucleated cell counts. Clones were read by immunoSEQ multiplex PCR, and TCRdb kept only the in-frame ones, dropping some. That table supplies the V and J calls and clone size; D and trimming were determined from the DNA. The repertoire holds under 300,000 clones, roughly 86% seen once, with around 12% in the top ten. Between the trimmed V and J ends, which lost 6 bases and 0 bases, there was a span of 6 bases. CDR1 and CDR2 (germline): MNHNY, SVGAGI (reference sequence). The CDR3 spans 13 residues.

The chain joins TRBV6-6 to TRBJ1-5; unclear D gene. The sequence was collected from a man older than 75 with acute or convalescent COVID-19. Sequencing input: peripheral blood. The CDR3 region has the DNA TGTGCCAGCAGCCAGATTAGCAATCAGCCCCAGCATTTT. Its translation is CASSQISNQPQHF.